The clone carrying this TCR beta chain was seen ten or more times. These data belong to a study of identical twins. TCRdb re-analysed the 5' RACE reads in MiXCR, keeping a single row per CDR3 protein. The sample records roughly 150,000 distinct CDR3 sequences, 3.5% being singletons. Germline V gene sequence: CDR1 SGHKS, CDR2 YYEKEE (reference sequence). This CDR3 is 18 amino acids long. Trimming cost V 0 bases and J 2 bases, with 15 bases left between them. The receptor was isolated from a man younger than 35 in good health. This rearrangement joins TRBV5-5 to TRBJ1-6; no clear D gene. Sequencing was performed on memory T cells sorted from blood. This chain's CDR3 is CASSLARPGSAYNSPLHF. The DNA for the CDR3 is TGTGCCAGCAGCTTGGCCCGCCCGGGAAGCGCCTATAATTCACCCCTCCACTTT.